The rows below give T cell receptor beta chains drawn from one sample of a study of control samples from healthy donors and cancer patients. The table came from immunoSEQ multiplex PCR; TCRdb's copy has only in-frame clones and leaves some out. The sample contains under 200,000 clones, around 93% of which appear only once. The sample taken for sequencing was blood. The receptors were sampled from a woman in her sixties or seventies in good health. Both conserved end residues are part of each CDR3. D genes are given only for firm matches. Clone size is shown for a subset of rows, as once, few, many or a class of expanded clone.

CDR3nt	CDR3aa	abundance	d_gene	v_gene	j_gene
TGCGCCAGCAGCATTTACACGGGAGAGAATTCACCCCTCCACTTT	CASSIYTGENSPLHF	-	-	TRBV5-1	TRBJ1-6
TGTGCCAGCAGTTACGGGGCGGCCCCGAACACTGAAGCTTTCTTT	CASSYGAAPNTEAFF	-	-	TRBV6-5	TRBJ1-1
TGCAGCGTTGACGGAATTGAGGGCCAGCCCCAGCATTTT	CSVDGIEGQPQHF	-	-	TRBV29-1	TRBJ1-5
TGTGCCAGCTCACCACGGCGGGAGACCCAGTACTTC	CASSPRRETQYF	-	-	TRBV18	TRBJ2-5
TGTGCCAGCAGCGAGGGGGGCAACGTTAAGCCCCAGCATTTT	CASSEGGNVKPQHF	few	-	TRBV5-6	TRBJ1-5
TGTGCCAGCAGCTTAGTTGGGGGACAGGGGGCTACTGAAGCTTTCTTT	CASSLVGGQGATEAFF	-	TRBD1	TRBV7-2	TRBJ1-1
TGTGCCAGCAGCTGGACTGCCGGAGAGACCCAGTACTTC	CASSWTAGETQYF	-	-	TRBV5-6	TRBJ2-5
TGTGCCAGCTTGAGTTGGTACAATGAGCAGTTCTTC	CASLSWYNEQFF	-	-	TRBV27	TRBJ2-1
TGTGCCAGCAGCTTAGCCTACGAGCAGTACTTC	CASSLAYEQYF	few	-	TRBV11-2	TRBJ2-7
TGTGCCAGCAGCTTCGAACACAGGGGCTCGGGCACTGAAGCTTTCTTT	CASSFEHRGSGTEAFF	-	TRBD1	TRBV5-5	TRBJ1-1
TGTGCCAGTAGTACAACAGGGGGCAAGACCGGGGAGCTGTTTTTT	CASSTTGGKTGELFF	-	TRBD1	TRBV19	TRBJ2-2
TGCGCCAGCAGCTTAGGGAGAGGACTAGCGGGGGGGCCGCCCTTCTTC	CASSLGRGLAGGPPFF	-	TRBD2	TRBV5-1	TRBJ2-1
TGTGCCAGCTCACCGTCGACAGGGAACACTGAAGCTTTCTTT	CASSPSTGNTEAFF	-	-	TRBV18	TRBJ1-1
TGTGCCAGCAGCTTAGCCCCGGACGGGCAAGAGACCCAGTACTTC	CASSLAPDGQETQYF	-	-	TRBV7-2	TRBJ2-5
TGTGCCAGCAGCTTAGTTGGCCTCCCTGGAAACACCATATATTTT	CASSLVGLPGNTIYF	-	-	TRBV7-2	TRBJ1-3
TGTGCCAGCAGCCAAGCCCGACAGGGCAATGGCTACACCTTC	CASSQARQGNGYTF	-	TRBD1	TRBV3-1/TRBV3-2	TRBJ1-2
TGTGCCAGCAGTTTATTGGGTGCAGGGGGAGAGACCCAGTACTTC	CASSLLGAGGETQYF	-	TRBD1	TRBV27	TRBJ2-5
TGTGCCAGCTCGGGGGGGACAGAAAAACTGTTTTTT	CASSGGTEKLFF	-	-	TRBV18	TRBJ1-4
TGTGCCAGCAGCTTATCGGTGGGGGTTAGCAATCAGCCCCAGCATTTT	CASSLSVGVSNQPQHF	-	-	TRBV7-8	TRBJ1-5
TGTGCCAGCAGCCCGACCCCGAGCGGGGTCCTACCCCCCGAGCAGTTCTTC	CASSPTPSGVLPPEQFF	once	TRBD2	TRBV5-6	TRBJ2-1
TGTGCCAGCAGGTTAGGACTAGCGGGAACCTACGAGCAGTACTTC	CASRLGLAGTYEQYF	-	TRBD2	TRBV2	TRBJ2-7
TGTGCCAGCCGAAGCGACAGATCCTTAAATCAGCCCCAGCATTTT	CASRSDRSLNQPQHF	-	-	TRBV2	TRBJ1-5
TGTGCCAGCAGTATACAGGGGGCGAACACCGGGGAGCTGTTTTTT	CASSIQGANTGELFF	-	TRBD1	TRBV2	TRBJ2-2
TGTGCCAGCACCCCGACGGGGCGATACTATGGCTACACCTTC	CASTPTGRYYGYTF	-	-	TRBV6-5	TRBJ1-2
TGTGCCACCAGCAGCGAGCGGGCGGGACTAGCGGGGGGGTCTACTGAGTTCTTC	CATSSERAGLAGGSTEFF	-	TRBD2	TRBV15	TRBJ2-1
TGTGCCACCAGCAGTGGCAGTGACGTAACTGATGAAAAACTGTTTTTT	CATSSGSDVTDEKLFF	once	-	TRBV15	TRBJ1-4
TGTGCCAGCAGCCCGGACAGGACCCAAGAGACCCAGTACTTC	CASSPDRTQETQYF	-	TRBD1	TRBV2	TRBJ2-5
TGCGCCAGCAGCCTCTCCGTTACCAGGGGAGAGACCCAGTACTTC	CASSLSVTRGETQYF	once	-	TRBV5-1	TRBJ2-5
TGTGCCAGCAGTAAGAACACATATCAGCCCCAGCATTTT	CASSKNTYQPQHF	-	-	TRBV6-2/TRBV6-3	TRBJ1-5
TGTGCCAGCAGCTTACGAGGGTCTGGCTACACCTTC	CASSLRGSGYTF	-	-	TRBV11-3	TRBJ1-2
TGCGCCAGCAGCCAAGAAGAGGGGATCAGTGGCTACACCTTC	CASSQEEGISGYTF	-	-	TRBV4-3	TRBJ1-2
TGTGCCAGCACGGCTAGCGGGGGGAGCACAGATACGCAGTATTTT	CASTASGGSTDTQYF	-	TRBD2	TRBV7-2	TRBJ2-3
TGTGCCAGCAGACGCGACAATAGGGATGGCTACACCTTC	CASRRDNRDGYTF	once	-	TRBV25-1	TRBJ1-2
TGTGCCAGCAGCGTGGACAGGGGCAGCTATGGCTACACCTTC	CASSVDRGSYGYTF	-	TRBD1	TRBV5-4	TRBJ1-2
TGTGCCAGCAGTTTATTTGGCCACCCCCTCCACTTT	CASSLFGHPLHF	-	-	TRBV12-3/TRBV12-4	TRBJ1-6
TGTGCCACCAGCAGAGATATCGGGGGAGGTACCATATATTTT	CATSRDIGGGTIYF	-	-	TRBV15	TRBJ1-3
TGTGCCAGCAGTCCCCGTGTCAGGACAGGGGACGGCTACACCTTC	CASSPRVRTGDGYTF	once	TRBD1	TRBV27	TRBJ1-2
TGCAGCGTTAAGGACTATAATTCACCCCTCCACTTT	CSVKDYNSPLHF	-	-	TRBV29-1	TRBJ1-6
TGTGCCAGCTCACCACCCGCAGGGGTTAATGAAAAACTGTTTTTT	CASSPPAGVNEKLFF	-	-	TRBV18	TRBJ1-4
TGTGCCATCAGTCCAGGGGACAATCAGCCCCAGCATTTT	CAISPGDNQPQHF	-	-	TRBV10-3	TRBJ1-5
TGCAGTGCTTGGACAGTAGAGCAGTTCTTC	CSAWTVEQFF	-	-	TRBV20-1	TRBJ2-1
TGTGCCAGCAGCTTGGGCAGCTTTAGCTACAATGAGCAGTTCTTC	CASSLGSFSYNEQFF	once	-	TRBV11-3	TRBJ2-1
TGTGCCAGCAGCTCTTTCGGGGGTTATAACTTC	CASSSFGGYNF	-	-	TRBV7-2	TRBJ2-7
TGTGCCAGCAGTTATAGCCGGGACAGCCATAATTCACCCCTCCACTTT	CASSYSRDSHNSPLHF	-	TRBD1	TRBV25-1	TRBJ1-6
TGTGCCAGTAGTATCGGGCCTTTCTCTGGAAACACCATATATTTT	CASSIGPFSGNTIYF	-	-	TRBV19	TRBJ1-3
TGTGCCAGCAGCGAACTAACGGCGGGGGGCGGGGGCTACACCTTC	CASSELTAGGGGYTF	-	-	TRBV9	TRBJ1-2
TGTGCCAGCAGCTTAGAGGCCCGGACAGGGGACTCTGGAAACACCATATATTTT	CASSLEARTGDSGNTIYF	-	TRBD1	TRBV11-2	TRBJ1-3
TGCGCCAGCAGCTCGACAGGGGGAAACACCATATATTTT	CASSSTGGNTIYF	-	TRBD1	TRBV5-1	TRBJ1-3
TGTGCCAGCAGCCAAGGTAGTACAGCACCCTCTGGCTACACCTTC	CASSQGSTAPSGYTF	-	-	TRBV14	TRBJ1-2
TGTGCCAGCAGTGAAGCTGGGAGCAGAGCCAAAAACATTCAGTACTTC	CASSEAGSRAKNIQYF	-	-	TRBV25-1	TRBJ2-4